The present T cell receptor beta chain was sequenced within a study of T cells in Graves' hyperthyroidism and ophthalmopathy (dated 2019 in TCRdb). For the wider study: To identify TCR V-J signatures that set the groups apart, the researchers used a discovery cohort of more than 95 patients, made up of 40 to 45 with Graves' ophthalmopathy and 57 with stable Graves' hyperthyroidism. Prospective prediction of ophthalmopathy was tested in an independent validation cohort of 18 to 20 hyperthyroidism patients and 17 patients who later progressed to ophthalmopathy. The roughly 91 discovery patients were randomly divided into training and test sets at a 7:3 ratio. In about 6 Graves' hyperthyroidism patients, the study also compared T-cell repertoires from thyroid tissue with T-cell repertoires from blood. Once sampling was done, hyperthyroidism patients were given methimazole at a starting dose of 30 mg daily, whereas ophthalmopathy patients were given high-dose intravenous methylprednisolone. The paper reports TCR Vbeta CDR3 sequencing of more than 120 peripheral blood samples: around 45 ophthalmopathy, around 80 hyperthyroidism and around 17 progressor patients. What the authors observed across the whole study: Sample size was not statistically predetermined, and investigators were not blinded to group allocation. Most expanded thyroid clonotypes (frequency above 0.001) were also detected in blood, a finding suggesting that blood repertoires may reflect thyroid immune responses. In cross-validation, a model built on a 13 V-J signature told ophthalmopathy apart from stable hyperthyroidism with approximately 90% sensitivity and 81% to 82% specificity, and in testing the same model reached 80%/75%. In validation, the model predicted progression to ophthalmopathy with roughly 66% sensitivity and about 73% specificity, a median of 6.5 months before onset.

The CDR3 measures 14 amino acids from cysteine to phenylalanine. CDR3 DNA only is kept here, 42 bases in frame from base 1. Via the germline V gene, CDR1 is MNHNS and CDR2 SASEGT. Trimming takes 3 bases off V and 7 bases off J; junction bases not matched to a gene: 7. The study excluded patients with uncontrolled infections, other autoimmune diseases, pregnancy or lactation. Diagnoses were based on clinical symptoms, serum thyroxine and TRAb, thyroid ultrasound and orbital computed tomography. Total RNA was extracted with Trizol reagent, and quality was checked on an Agilent 2100 Bioanalyzer. Points on this clonotype: The antigen it recognizes is unknown. There are no base qualities to consult, and no much larger clone falls within one base.

Amplification of TCR beta CDR3 regions was carried out from RNA transcripts. A first-round RT-PCR of the TCR CDR3 used the HTBI primer set with the Qiagen OneStep RT-PCR kit. A second multiplex PCR round built the libraries, followed by size selection and purification. The libraries were sequenced on an Illumina HiSeq2000 using paired-end 100 bp reads. Per the source publication's procedure: SOAPnuke was used to process the raw data, with reads discarded if the reads contained adapters or uncalled bases, had a mean Phred below 15, or lacked an exact constant-primer or identifier match. COPE v1.2.5 was used to merge the high-quality paired reads, and each unique nucleotide sequence was defined as a clonotype. MiTCR v1.1 was used to align clonotypes to the IMGT TRBV, TRBD and TRBJ reference segments. The analysis was restricted to V-J combinations with a frequency above 0.0001, which together covered 99.2% of the repertoires. A TCS score was defined as the ratio of F50 (clonal expansion) to E x V (chaos), with BLOSUM62-based TCRdist applied between CDR3 peptides within each V-J. Welch's t-statistics and random forest reduced 500 to 650 V-J features to roughly 13, which were used in a naive Bayes classifier (R e1071). The similarity between thyroid and blood repertoires was quantified using the Morisita-Horn index. TCRdb handled the public reads itself, with Q25 trimming in fastp and clone calling in MiXCR, and kept productive beta chains. Each CDR3 protein appears once, grouped with its most common genes and DNA. For this entry, the V and J calls and clone size follow TCRdb and not the study's own pipeline. This sample is represented by about 640,000 distinct CDR3 sequences; about 45% of them were singletons. About 7.2% of the sample comes from the top ten.

Recombination connected TRBV6-1 to TRBJ2-7, with TRBD1 matching 9 junction bases. The sample taken for sequencing was peripheral blood or thyroid tissue (not recorded which). The sequence was obtained from an adult man with Graves' disease, either hyperthyroidism or ophthalmopathy (not recorded which). The sequenced DNA is TGTGCCAGCAGTGAGGGGGACAGGGTGAGGGAGCAGTACTTC. This codes for CASSEGDRVREQYF.